The T cell receptor beta chain under discussion was sequenced for a study of cytomegalovirus exposure and HLA in healthy donors. Study-wide results and caveats: In a later analysis, first-cohort TCR clusters were found to tend to co-occur in the 90 to 150 validation repertoires.

Data came from immunoSEQ multiplex PCR; TCRdb stores just in-frame clones and leaves some out. The sample has some 66,000 clones, around 97% seen once. A remark on this clone: What it recognizes is unknown.

The CDR3 has 16 residues. Germline lookup yields CDR1 MNHEY and CDR2 SMNVEV (reference sequence). The ends lost 1 base at V and 10 bases at J; junction bases unmatched: 8. The rearrangement links TRBV27 to TRBJ2-1; 12 bases are shared with TRBD2. Sequenced material: PBMCs. This receptor was taken from a woman aged 18-30 years in good health and CMV-seropositive. The CDR3 sequence: CASSLFLAGGPEEQFF. The CDR3 DNA follows: TGTGCCAGCAGTTTATTCCTAGCGGGAGGGCCAGAGGAGCAGTTCTTC.